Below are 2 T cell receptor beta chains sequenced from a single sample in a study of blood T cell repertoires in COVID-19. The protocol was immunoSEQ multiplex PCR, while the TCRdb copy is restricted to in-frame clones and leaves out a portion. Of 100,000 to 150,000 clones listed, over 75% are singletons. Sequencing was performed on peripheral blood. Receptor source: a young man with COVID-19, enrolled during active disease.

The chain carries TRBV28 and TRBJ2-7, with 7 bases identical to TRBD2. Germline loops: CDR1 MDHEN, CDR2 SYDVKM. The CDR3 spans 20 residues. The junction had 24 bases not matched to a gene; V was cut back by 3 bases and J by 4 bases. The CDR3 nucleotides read TGTGCCAGCAGTTTCTCGCTTAGCTTGAGGACTAGTTCTGACCGATACGAGCAGTACTTC. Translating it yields CASSFSLSLRTSSDRYEQYF.

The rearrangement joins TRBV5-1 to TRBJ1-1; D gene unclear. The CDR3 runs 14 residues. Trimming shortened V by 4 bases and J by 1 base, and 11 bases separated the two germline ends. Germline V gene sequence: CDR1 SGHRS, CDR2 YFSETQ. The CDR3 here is CASSLNFGNTEAFF. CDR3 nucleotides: TGCGCCAGCAGCCTAAACTTCGGGAACACTGAAGCTTTCTTT.